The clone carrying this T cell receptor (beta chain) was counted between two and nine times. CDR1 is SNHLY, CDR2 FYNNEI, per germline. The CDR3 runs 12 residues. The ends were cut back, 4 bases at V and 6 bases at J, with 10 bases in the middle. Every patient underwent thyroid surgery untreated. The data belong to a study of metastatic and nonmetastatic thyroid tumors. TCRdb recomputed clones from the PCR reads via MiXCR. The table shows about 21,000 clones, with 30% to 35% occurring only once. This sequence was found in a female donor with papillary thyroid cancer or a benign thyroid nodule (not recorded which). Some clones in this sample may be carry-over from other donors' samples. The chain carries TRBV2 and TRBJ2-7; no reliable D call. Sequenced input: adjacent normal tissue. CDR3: CASSVSGSEQYF. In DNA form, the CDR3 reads TGTGCCAGCAGTGTTAGTGGTTCCGAGCAGTACTTC.